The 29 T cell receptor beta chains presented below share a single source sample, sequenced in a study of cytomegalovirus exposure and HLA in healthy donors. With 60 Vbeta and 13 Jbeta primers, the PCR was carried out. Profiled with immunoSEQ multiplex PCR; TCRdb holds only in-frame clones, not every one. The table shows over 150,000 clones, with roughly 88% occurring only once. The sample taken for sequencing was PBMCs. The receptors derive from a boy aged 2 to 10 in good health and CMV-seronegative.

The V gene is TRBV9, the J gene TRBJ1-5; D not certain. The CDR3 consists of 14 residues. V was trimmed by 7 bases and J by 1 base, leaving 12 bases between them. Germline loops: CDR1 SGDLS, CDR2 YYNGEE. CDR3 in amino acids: CASSSAESNQPQHF. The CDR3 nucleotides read TGTGCCAGCTCCTCGGCGGAAAGCAATCAGCCCCAGCATTTT.

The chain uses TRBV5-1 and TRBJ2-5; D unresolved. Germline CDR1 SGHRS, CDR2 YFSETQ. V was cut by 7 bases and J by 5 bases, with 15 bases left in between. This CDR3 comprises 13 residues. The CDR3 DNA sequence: TGCGCCAGCCGCACTCTTAAAATGGAGACCCAGTACTTC. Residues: CASRTLKMETQYF.

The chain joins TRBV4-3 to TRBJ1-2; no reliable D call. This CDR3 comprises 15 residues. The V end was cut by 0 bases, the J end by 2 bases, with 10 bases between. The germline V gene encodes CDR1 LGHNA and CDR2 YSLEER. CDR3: CASSQDLTENYGYTF. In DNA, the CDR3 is TGCGCCAGCAGCCAAGATCTCACTGAGAACTATGGCTACACCTTC.

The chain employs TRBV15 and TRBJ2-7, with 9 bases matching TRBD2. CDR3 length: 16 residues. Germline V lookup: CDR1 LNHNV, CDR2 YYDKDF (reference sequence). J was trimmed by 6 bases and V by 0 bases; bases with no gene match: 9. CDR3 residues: CATSRDTGLAGSEQYF. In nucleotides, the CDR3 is TGTGCCACCAGCAGAGATACAGGCCTAGCGGGAAGCGAGCAGTACTTC.

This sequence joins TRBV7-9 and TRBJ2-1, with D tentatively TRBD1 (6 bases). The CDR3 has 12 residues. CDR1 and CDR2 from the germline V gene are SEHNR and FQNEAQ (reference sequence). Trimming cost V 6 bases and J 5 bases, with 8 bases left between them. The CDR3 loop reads CASSDRHNEQFF. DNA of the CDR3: TGTGCCAGCAGTGACAGGCACAATGAGCAGTTCTTC.

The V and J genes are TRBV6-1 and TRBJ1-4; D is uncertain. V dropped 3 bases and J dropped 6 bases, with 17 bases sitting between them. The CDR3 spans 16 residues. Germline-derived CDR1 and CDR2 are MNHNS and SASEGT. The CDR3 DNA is TGTGCCAGCAGTGACTGGGCACTCCCGAGGGATGAAAAACTGTTTTTT. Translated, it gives CASSDWALPRDEKLFF.

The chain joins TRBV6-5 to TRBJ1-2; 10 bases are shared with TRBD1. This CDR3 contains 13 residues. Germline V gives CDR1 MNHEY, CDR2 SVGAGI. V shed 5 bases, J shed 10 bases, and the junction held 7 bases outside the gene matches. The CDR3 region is CASSKAGTGDYTF. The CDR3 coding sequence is TGTGCCAGCAGTAAAGCCGGGACAGGGGACTACACCTTC.

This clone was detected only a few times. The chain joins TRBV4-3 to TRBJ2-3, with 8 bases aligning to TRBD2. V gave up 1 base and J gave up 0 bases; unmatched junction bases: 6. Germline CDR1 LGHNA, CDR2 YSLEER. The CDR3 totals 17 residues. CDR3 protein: CASSQVAGGLSTDTQYF. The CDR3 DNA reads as TGCGCCAGCAGCCAAGTTGCGGGGGGCCTTAGCACAGATACGCAGTATTTT.

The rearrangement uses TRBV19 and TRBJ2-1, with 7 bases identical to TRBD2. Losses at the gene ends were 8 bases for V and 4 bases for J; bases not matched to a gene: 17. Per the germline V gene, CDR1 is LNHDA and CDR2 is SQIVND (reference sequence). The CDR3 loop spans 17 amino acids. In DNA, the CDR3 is TGTGCCAGTTCCAGGACGAGCTGGGAGGGCAGGTACAATGAGCAGTTCTTC. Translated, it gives CASSRTSWEGRYNEQFF.

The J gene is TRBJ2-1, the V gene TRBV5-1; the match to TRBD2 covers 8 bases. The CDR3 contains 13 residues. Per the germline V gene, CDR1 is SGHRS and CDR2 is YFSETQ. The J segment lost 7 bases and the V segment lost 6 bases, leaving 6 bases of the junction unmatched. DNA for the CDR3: TGCGCCAGCAACGGGAGGGCCCAGAATGAGCAGTTCTTC. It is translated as CASNGRAQNEQFF.

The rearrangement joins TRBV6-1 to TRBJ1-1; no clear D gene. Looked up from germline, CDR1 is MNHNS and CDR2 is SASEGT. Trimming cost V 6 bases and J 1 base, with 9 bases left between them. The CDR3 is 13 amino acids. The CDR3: CASRATANTEAFF. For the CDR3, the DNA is TGTGCCAGCAGAGCCACAGCGAACACTGAAGCTTTCTTT.

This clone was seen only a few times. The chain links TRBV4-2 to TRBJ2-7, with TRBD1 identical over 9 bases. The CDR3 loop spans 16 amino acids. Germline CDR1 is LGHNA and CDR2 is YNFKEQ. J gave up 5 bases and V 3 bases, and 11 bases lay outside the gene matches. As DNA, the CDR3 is TGTGCCAGCAGCCACGCGCTAGGGACAGGGCAAAACGAGCAGTACTTC. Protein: CASSHALGTGQNEQYF.

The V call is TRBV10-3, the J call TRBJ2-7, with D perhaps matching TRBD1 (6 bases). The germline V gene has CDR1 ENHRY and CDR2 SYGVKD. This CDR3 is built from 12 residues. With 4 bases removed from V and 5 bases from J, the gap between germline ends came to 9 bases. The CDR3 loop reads CAISANRDEQYV. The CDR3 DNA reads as TGTGCCATCAGTGCCAACAGGGACGAGCAGTACGTC.

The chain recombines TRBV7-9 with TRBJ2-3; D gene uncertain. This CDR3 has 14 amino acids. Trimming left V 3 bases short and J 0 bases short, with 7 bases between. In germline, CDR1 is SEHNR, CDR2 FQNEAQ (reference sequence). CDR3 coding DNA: TGTGCCAGCAGCTTTCTTACTAGCACAGATACGCAGTATTTT. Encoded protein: CASSFLTSTDTQYF.

The CDR3 spells CASNTGPEAFF. The CDR3 nucleotides are TGTGCCAGCAACACAGGGCCTGAAGCTTTCTTT. The V and J genes are TRBV28 and TRBJ1-1; weak D call: TRBD1 (6 bases). The V gene lost 7 bases and the J gene lost 6 bases, with 9 bases spanning the gap. Germline CDR1 is MDHEN and CDR2 is SYDVKM. The CDR3 length is 11 residues.

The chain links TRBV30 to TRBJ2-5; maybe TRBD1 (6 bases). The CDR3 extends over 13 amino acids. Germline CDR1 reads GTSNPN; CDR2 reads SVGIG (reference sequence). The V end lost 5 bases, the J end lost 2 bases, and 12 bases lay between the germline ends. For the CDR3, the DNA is TGTGCCTGGGGGAAGGACAGTCAAGAGACCCAGTACTTC. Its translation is CAWGKDSQETQYF.

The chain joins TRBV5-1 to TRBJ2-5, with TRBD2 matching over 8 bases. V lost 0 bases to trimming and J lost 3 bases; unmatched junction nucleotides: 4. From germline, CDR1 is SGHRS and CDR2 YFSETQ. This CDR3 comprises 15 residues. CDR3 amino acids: CASSLVREGEETQYF. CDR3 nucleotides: TGCGCCAGCAGCTTGGTTCGGGAGGGAGAAGAGACCCAGTACTTC.

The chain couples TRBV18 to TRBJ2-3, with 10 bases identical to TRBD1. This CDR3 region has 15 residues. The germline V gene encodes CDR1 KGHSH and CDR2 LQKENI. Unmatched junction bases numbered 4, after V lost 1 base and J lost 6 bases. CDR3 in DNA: TGTGCCAGCTCACCACGGGACAGGGGAAGGGATACGCAGTATTTT. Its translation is CASSPRDRGRDTQYF.

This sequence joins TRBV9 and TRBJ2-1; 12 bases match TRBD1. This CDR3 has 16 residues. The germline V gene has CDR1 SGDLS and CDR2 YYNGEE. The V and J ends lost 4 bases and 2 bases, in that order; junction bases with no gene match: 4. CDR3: CASSPGTGGAYNEQFF. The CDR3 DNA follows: TGTGCCAGCAGCCCCGGGACAGGGGGCGCCTACAATGAGCAGTTCTTC.

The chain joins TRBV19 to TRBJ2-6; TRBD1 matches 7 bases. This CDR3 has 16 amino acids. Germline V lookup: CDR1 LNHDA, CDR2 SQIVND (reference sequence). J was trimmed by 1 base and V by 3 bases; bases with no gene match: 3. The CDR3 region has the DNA TGTGCCAGTAGTATCGCAGGGGGATCTGGGGCCAACGTCCTGACTTTC. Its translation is CASSIAGGSGANVLTF.

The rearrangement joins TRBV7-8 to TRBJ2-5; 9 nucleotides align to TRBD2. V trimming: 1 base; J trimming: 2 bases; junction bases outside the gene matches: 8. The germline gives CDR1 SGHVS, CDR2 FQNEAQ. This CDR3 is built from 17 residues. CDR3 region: CASSLGRAGGTQETQYF. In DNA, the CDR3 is TGTGCCAGCAGCTTAGGTCGAGCGGGGGGCACACAAGAGACCCAGTACTTC.

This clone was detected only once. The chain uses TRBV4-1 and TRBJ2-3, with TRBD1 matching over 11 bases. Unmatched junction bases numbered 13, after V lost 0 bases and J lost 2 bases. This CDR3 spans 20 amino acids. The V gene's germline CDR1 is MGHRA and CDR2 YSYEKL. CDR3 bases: TGCGCCAGCAGCCAAGATACGGGACAGGGGGTTTTCCATTTCACAGATACGCAGTATTTT. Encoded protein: CASSQDTGQGVFHFTDTQYF.

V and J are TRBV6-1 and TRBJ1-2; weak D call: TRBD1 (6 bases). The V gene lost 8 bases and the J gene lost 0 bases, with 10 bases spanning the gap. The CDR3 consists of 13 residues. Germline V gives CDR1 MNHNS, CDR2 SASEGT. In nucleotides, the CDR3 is TGTGCCAGCGGGGGCGGAACTAACTATGGCTACACCTTC. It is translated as CASGGGTNYGYTF.

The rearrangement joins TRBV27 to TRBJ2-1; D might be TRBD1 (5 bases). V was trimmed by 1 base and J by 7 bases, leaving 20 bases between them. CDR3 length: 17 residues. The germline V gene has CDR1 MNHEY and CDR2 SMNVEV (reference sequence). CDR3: CASSLFPLSARANEQFF. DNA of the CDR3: TGTGCCAGCAGTTTATTCCCATTGTCGGCCAGGGCGAATGAGCAGTTCTTC.

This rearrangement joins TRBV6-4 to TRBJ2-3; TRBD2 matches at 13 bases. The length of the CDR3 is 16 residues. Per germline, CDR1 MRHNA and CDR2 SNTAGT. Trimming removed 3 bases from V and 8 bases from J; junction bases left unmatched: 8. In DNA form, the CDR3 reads TGTGCCAGCAGTGATAGGGGACTAGCGGGAACTTCTACGCAGTATTTT. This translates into CASSDRGLAGTSTQYF.

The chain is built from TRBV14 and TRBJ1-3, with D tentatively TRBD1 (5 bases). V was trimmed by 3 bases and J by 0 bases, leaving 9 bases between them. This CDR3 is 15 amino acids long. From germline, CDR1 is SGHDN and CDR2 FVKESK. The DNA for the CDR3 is TGTGCCAGCAGCCATGACAGACTCTCTGGAAACACCATATATTTT. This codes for CASSHDRLSGNTIYF.

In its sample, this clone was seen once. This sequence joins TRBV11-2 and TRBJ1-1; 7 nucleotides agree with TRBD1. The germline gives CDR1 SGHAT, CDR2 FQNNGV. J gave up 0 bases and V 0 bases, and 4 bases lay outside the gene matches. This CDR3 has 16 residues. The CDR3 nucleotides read TGTGCCAGCAGCTTAGATAGGACAGGTATGAACACTGAAGCTTTCTTT. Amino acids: CASSLDRTGMNTEAFF.

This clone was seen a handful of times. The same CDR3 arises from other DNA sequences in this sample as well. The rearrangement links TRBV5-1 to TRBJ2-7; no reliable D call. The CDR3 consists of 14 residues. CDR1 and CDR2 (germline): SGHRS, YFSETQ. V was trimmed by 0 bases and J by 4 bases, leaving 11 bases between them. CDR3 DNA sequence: TGCGCCAGCAGCTTGGTTGTTAGTCCGTACGAGCAGTACTTC. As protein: CASSLVVSPYEQYF. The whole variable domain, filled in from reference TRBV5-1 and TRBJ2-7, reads KAGVTQTPRYLIKTRGQQVTLSCSPISGHRSVSWYQQTPGQGLQFLFEYFSETQRNKGNFPGRFSGRQFSNSRSEMNVSTLELGDSALYLCASSLVVSPYEQYFGPGTRLTVT.

CDR3 in DNA: TGCGCCAGCAGAATTCGTCTTACAGGTGGGGGGGATGGCTACACCTTC. Protein: CASRIRLTGGGDGYTF. The V gene is TRBV5-1, the J gene TRBJ1-2; the D gene is possibly TRBD1 (5 bases). This CDR3 spans 16 amino acids. The V end was cut by 5 bases, the J end by 6 bases, with 23 bases between. Germline CDR1 is SGHRS and CDR2 is YFSETQ.